The clone carrying this TCR beta chain turned up a few times. The antigen remains undetermined. This entry belongs to a study of CD8 T cells in ankylosing spondylitis. The study's findings and limits: Disease-associated clones were reportedly significantly overrepresented in matched ankylosing spondylitis synovial fluid. Blood of patients with ankylosing spondylitis appeared to be characterized by a TCR beta motif of eight highly homologous variants.

TCRdb redid the calling of the 5' RACE reads with MiXCR, one entry per CDR3 protein. The sample records 220,000 or so distinct CDR3 sequences, about 10% being singletons. Germline V gene sequence: CDR1 DFQATT, CDR2 SNEGSKA (reference sequence). V was trimmed by 6 bases and J by 9 bases, leaving 18 bases between them. This CDR3 has 13 amino acids. Sequenced: blood, either unsorted or a sorted T cell fraction (not recorded which). The rearrangement joins TRBV20-1 to TRBJ2-1; D not resolved. The source of this sequence is a male donor with ankylosing spondylitis or in good health (not recorded which). The CDR3 loop is CSAAQVPRSEQFF. CDR3 in DNA: TGCAGTGCCGCCCAGGTCCCAAGGTCTGAGCAGTTCTTC.